This is a list of T cell receptor beta chains from one sample in a study of T cell repertoires in cytomegalovirus infection. TCRdb fed the reads into MiXCR, producing one record per CDR3 protein. The sample has around 750,000 distinct CDR3 sequences; 30% to 35% are singletons. These TCRs' antigens remain unknown. This specimen was cultured CD8+ T cells from PBMCs, taken from culture after CMV antigen stimulation. The receptors were sampled from a human donor in good health (CMV status not recorded). Some clones in this sample may be carry-over from other donors' samples. Both conserved end residues are part of each CDR3. A D gene is named only where the DNA matches it firmly. Clone size is shown for a subset of rows, as once, few, many or a class of expanded clone.

clone size: -
J gene: TRBJ1-3
D gene: -
V gene: TRBV20-1
CDR3 protein: CSARQFSGNTIYF
CDR3 DNA: TGCAGTGCTAGACAGTTCTCTGGAAACACCATATATTTT

clone size: few
J gene: TRBJ1-1
D gene: TRBD1
V gene: TRBV7-9
CDR3 protein: CASSPKPGQGRMNTEAFF
CDR3 DNA: TGTGCCAGCAGCCCTAAACCGGGACAGGGGAGAATGAACACTGAAGCTTTCTTT

clone size: -
J gene: TRBJ1-1
D gene: -
V gene: TRBV5-1
CDR3 protein: CASSGTGDTEAFF
CDR3 DNA: TGCGCCAGCAGCGGTACCGGAGACACTGAAGCTTTCTTT

clone size: -
J gene: TRBJ2-7
D gene: -
V gene: TRBV7-2
CDR3 protein: CASSSNRVYEQYF
CDR3 DNA: TGTGCCAGCAGCTCGAACCGGGTCTACGAGCAGTACTTC

clone size: few
J gene: TRBJ1-4
D gene: -
V gene: TRBV7-6
CDR3 protein: CASSLGGALEKLFF
CDR3 DNA: TGTGCCAGCAGCTTAGGGGGGGCCCTCGAAAAACTGTTTTTT

clone size: many
J gene: TRBJ1-1
D gene: -
V gene: TRBV7-6
CDR3 protein: CASSLVGKGSTEAFF
CDR3 DNA: TGTGCCAGCAGCTTAGTCGGAAAGGGGAGCACTGAAGCTTTCTTT

clone size: -
J gene: TRBJ1-2
D gene: TRBD1
V gene: TRBV7-6
CDR3 protein: CASSTPQGAGGGYTF
CDR3 DNA: TGTGCCAGCAGCACCCCCCAGGGGGCCGGTGGGGGCTACACCTTC

clone size: -
J gene: TRBJ1-1
D gene: -
V gene: TRBV7-6
CDR3 protein: CVSSLGGRGGAFF
CDR3 DNA: TGTGTCAGCAGCTTAGGTGGCAGAGGCGGAGCTTTCTTT

clone size: -
J gene: TRBJ2-1
D gene: TRBD2
V gene: TRBV6-6
CDR3 protein: CASSYGLAGGIEQFF
CDR3 DNA: TGTGCCAGCAGTTATGGTTTAGCGGGGGGCATTGAGCAGTTCTTC

clone size: few
J gene: TRBJ1-2
D gene: -
V gene: TRBV19
CDR3 protein: CASSPSDSPYGYTF
CDR3 DNA: TGTGCCAGTAGTCCCTCCGACAGTCCCTATGGCTACACCTTC

clone size: few
J gene: TRBJ1-1
D gene: -
V gene: TRBV7-4
CDR3 protein: CASSLAPRGRGTEAFF
CDR3 DNA: TGTGCCAGCAGCTTAGCGCCACGAGGGAGGGGAACTGAAGCTTTCTTT

clone size: -
J gene: TRBJ1-6
D gene: -
V gene: TRBV20-1
CDR3 protein: CSARDQRGRYNSPLHF
CDR3 DNA: TGCAGTGCTAGAGATCAGCGGGGACGGTATAATTCACCCCTCCACTTT

clone size: -
J gene: TRBJ1-5
D gene: -
V gene: TRBV19
CDR3 protein: CASSMTGPNQPQHF
CDR3 DNA: TGTGCCAGTAGTATGACAGGCCCCAATCAGCCCCAGCATTTT

clone size: many
J gene: TRBJ1-1
D gene: -
V gene: TRBV15
CDR3 protein: CATSRGTEGLNTEAFF
CDR3 DNA: TGTGCCACCAGCAGAGGGACAGAGGGGTTGAACACTGAAGCTTTCTTT

clone size: few
J gene: TRBJ1-4
D gene: TRBD1
V gene: TRBV6-6
CDR3 protein: CASKVPGQGSNEKLFF
CDR3 DNA: TGTGCCAGCAAGGTCCCGGGACAGGGCAGTAATGAAAAACTGTTTTTT

clone size: -
J gene: TRBJ2-2
D gene: -
V gene: TRBV6-2/TRBV6-3
CDR3 protein: CASSYSAGANTGELFF
CDR3 DNA: TGTGCCAGCAGTTACAGCGCAGGAGCGAACACCGGGGAGCTGTTTTTT

clone size: -
J gene: TRBJ2-2
D gene: -
V gene: TRBV10-3
CDR3 protein: CAISESTRNTGELFF
CDR3 DNA: TGTGCCATCAGTGAGTCGACCCGGAACACCGGGGAGCTGTTTTTT

clone size: -
J gene: TRBJ2-1
D gene: TRBD1
V gene: TRBV7-9
CDR3 protein: CASSAGQGLGFNYNEQFF
CDR3 DNA: TGTGCCAGCAGCGCGGGACAGGGTCTAGGTTTCAACTACAATGAGCAGTTCTTC

clone size: few
J gene: TRBJ2-1
D gene: TRBD1
V gene: TRBV12-5
CDR3 protein: CASSETGFNEQFF
CDR3 DNA: TGTGCTAGTTCGGAGACAGGGTTTAATGAGCAGTTCTTC

clone size: -
J gene: TRBJ2-1
D gene: -
V gene: TRBV27
CDR3 protein: CASGGWGGLYNEQFF
CDR3 DNA: TGTGCCAGCGGTGGCTGGGGGGGCCTCTACAATGAGCAGTTCTTC

clone size: -
J gene: TRBJ2-3
D gene: -
V gene: TRBV6-5
CDR3 protein: CASSPLFDTTDTQYF
CDR3 DNA: TGTGCCAGCAGTCCCCTATTCGATACCACAGATACGCAGTATTTT

clone size: few
J gene: TRBJ2-2
D gene: TRBD1
V gene: TRBV7-9
CDR3 protein: CASSLGPTGTGELFF
CDR3 DNA: TGTGCCAGCAGCTTAGGCCCGACAGGGACCGGGGAGCTGTTTTTT

clone size: few
J gene: TRBJ2-3
D gene: -
V gene: TRBV6-5
CDR3 protein: CASSYNMGSSTDTQYF
CDR3 DNA: TGTGCCAGCAGTTACAATATGGGGTCGAGCACAGATACGCAGTATTTT

clone size: many
J gene: TRBJ1-2
D gene: -
V gene: TRBV7-2
CDR3 protein: CASAPGPGYYTF
CDR3 DNA: TGTGCCAGCGCCCCGGGGCCGGGCTATTACACCTTC

clone size: few
J gene: TRBJ2-3
D gene: -
V gene: TRBV7-9
CDR3 protein: CASSLSQRTDTQYF
CDR3 DNA: TGTGCCAGCAGCTTGAGTCAGCGCACAGATACGCAGTATTTT

clone size: few
J gene: TRBJ1-1
D gene: -
V gene: TRBV6-2/TRBV6-3
CDR3 protein: CASSWGPMNTEAFF
CDR3 DNA: TGTGCCAGCAGTTGGGGACCGATGAACACTGAAGCTTTCTTT

clone size: few
J gene: TRBJ2-6
D gene: -
V gene: TRBV7-8
CDR3 protein: CASSPPGPGANVLTF
CDR3 DNA: TGTGCCAGCAGCCCCCCAGGGCCTGGGGCCAACGTCCTGACTTTC

clone size: -
J gene: TRBJ2-1
D gene: -
V gene: TRBV29-1
CDR3 protein: CSQPDSYNEQFF
CDR3 DNA: TGCAGCCAACCAGATTCCTACAATGAGCAGTTCTTC

clone size: -
J gene: TRBJ1-5
D gene: -
V gene: TRBV28
CDR3 protein: CASSERGTNLEPQHF
CDR3 DNA: TGTGCCAGCAGCGAAAGGGGGACAAATTTGGAGCCCCAGCATTTT

clone size: many
J gene: TRBJ2-3
D gene: -
V gene: TRBV7-2
CDR3 protein: CASSYRDTRTDTQYF
CDR3 DNA: TGTGCCAGCAGCTACCGGGACACCCGCACAGATACGCAGTATTTT

clone size: -
J gene: TRBJ2-1
D gene: -
V gene: TRBV9
CDR3 protein: CVSSEGPGEQFF
CDR3 DNA: TGTGTCAGCAGCGAGGGTCCAGGTGAGCAGTTCTTC

clone size: many
J gene: TRBJ1-2
D gene: -
V gene: TRBV27
CDR3 protein: CASSSLIYYGYTF
CDR3 DNA: TGTGCCAGCAGTTCCCTGATTTACTATGGCTACACCTTC

clone size: few
J gene: TRBJ2-7
D gene: -
V gene: TRBV7-9
CDR3 protein: CASADGLNEQYF
CDR3 DNA: TGTGCCAGCGCAGATGGGTTGAACGAGCAGTACTTC

clone size: -
J gene: TRBJ2-3
D gene: -
V gene: TRBV6-2/TRBV6-3
CDR3 protein: CASSQLDTQYF
CDR3 DNA: TGTGCCAGCAGTCAATTAGATACGCAGTATTTT

clone size: many
J gene: TRBJ1-1
D gene: -
V gene: TRBV12-3/TRBV12-4
CDR3 protein: CASSFGIEGKTVTEAFF
CDR3 DNA: TGTGCCAGCAGTTTTGGTATCGAAGGGAAGACCGTGACTGAAGCTTTCTTT

clone size: few
J gene: TRBJ1-1
D gene: -
V gene: TRBV11-3
CDR3 protein: CATPPRDTEAFF
CDR3 DNA: TGTGCCACTCCTCCGAGGGACACTGAAGCTTTCTTT

clone size: many
J gene: TRBJ2-5
D gene: -
V gene: TRBV12-3/TRBV12-4
CDR3 protein: CASSTQGKGETQYF
CDR3 DNA: TGTGCCAGCAGTACCCAGGGAAAGGGGGAGACCCAGTACTTC

clone size: few
J gene: TRBJ2-2
D gene: TRBD1
V gene: TRBV5-4
CDR3 protein: CASSSWDRVEDGELFF
CDR3 DNA: TGTGCCAGCAGTTCTTGGGACAGGGTGGAAGACGGGGAGCTGTTTTTT

clone size: -
J gene: TRBJ2-3
D gene: -
V gene: TRBV10-3
CDR3 protein: CAISESKQGLDTQYF
CDR3 DNA: TGTGCCATCAGTGAGTCGAAGCAGGGGTTGGATACGCAGTATTTT

clone size: once
J gene: TRBJ2-5
D gene: -
V gene: TRBV9
CDR3 protein: CASNVQGQQETQYF
CDR3 DNA: TGTGCCAGCAACGTACAGGGCCAACAAGAGACCCAGTACTTC

clone size: -
J gene: TRBJ2-1
D gene: -
V gene: TRBV27
CDR3 protein: CASSRTDPYNEQFF
CDR3 DNA: TGTGCCAGCAGCCGGACGGACCCCTACAATGAGCAGTTCTTC

clone size: -
J gene: TRBJ2-3
D gene: -
V gene: TRBV7-9
CDR3 protein: CASSPRQSGRGHTDTQYF
CDR3 DNA: TGTGCCAGCAGCCCCCGGCAGTCCGGGCGCGGTCATACAGATACGCAGTATTTT

clone size: many
J gene: TRBJ2-5
D gene: TRBD1
V gene: TRBV7-9
CDR3 protein: CASSLGQGAETQYF
CDR3 DNA: TGTGCCAGCAGCCTTGGACAGGGGGCCGAGACCCAGTACTTC

clone size: few
J gene: TRBJ2-1
D gene: -
V gene: TRBV24-1
CDR3 protein: CATSSGAIYYNEQFF
CDR3 DNA: TGTGCCACCAGTTCCGGGGCGATCTACTACAATGAGCAGTTCTTC

clone size: -
J gene: TRBJ2-5
D gene: -
V gene: TRBV27
CDR3 protein: CASSLKEGRTQYF
CDR3 DNA: TGTGCCAGCAGTTTAAAGGAGGGACGGACCCAGTACTTC

clone size: -
J gene: TRBJ1-1
D gene: -
V gene: TRBV4-2
CDR3 protein: CASSHIRELGTEAFF
CDR3 DNA: TGTGCCAGCAGCCACATCAGGGAACTAGGAACTGAAGCTTTCTTT

clone size: -
J gene: TRBJ2-1
D gene: TRBD2
V gene: TRBV4-1
CDR3 protein: CASSQDSTSGGPSYNEQFF
CDR3 DNA: TGCGCCAGCAGCCAAGATTCGACTAGCGGGGGACCTTCCTACAATGAGCAGTTCTTC